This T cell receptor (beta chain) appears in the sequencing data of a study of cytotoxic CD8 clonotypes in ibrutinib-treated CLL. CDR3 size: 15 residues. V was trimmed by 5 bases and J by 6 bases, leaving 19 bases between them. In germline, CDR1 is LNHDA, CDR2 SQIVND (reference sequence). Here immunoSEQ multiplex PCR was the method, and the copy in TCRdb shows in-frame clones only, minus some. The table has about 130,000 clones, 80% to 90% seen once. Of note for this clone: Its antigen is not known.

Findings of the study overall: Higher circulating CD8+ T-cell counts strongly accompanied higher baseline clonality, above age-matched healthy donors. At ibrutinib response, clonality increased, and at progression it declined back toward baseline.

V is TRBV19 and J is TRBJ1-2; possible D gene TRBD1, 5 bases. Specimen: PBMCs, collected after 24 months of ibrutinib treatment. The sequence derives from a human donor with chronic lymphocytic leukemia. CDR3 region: CASSPMSGGGNGYTF. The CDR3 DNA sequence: TGTGCCAGTAGTCCCATGTCCGGGGGTGGAAATGGCTACACCTTC.